The clone carrying this T cell receptor beta chain occurred a few times. Its antigen is undetermined. RNA transcripts served as template for amplifying TCR beta CDR3 sequences. Following a first-round RT-PCR that used HTBI primers, a second-round multiplex PCR was carried out. A single record per CDR3 protein comes from TCRdb applying MiXCR to the multiplex PCR reads. The data contain over 650,000 distinct CDR3 sequences, approximately 39% of them singletons. This record comes from a study of Graves' ophthalmopathy and Graves' hyperthyroidism. Study-wide findings and caveats: Ophthalmopathy and stable hyperthyroidism were discriminated by a 13-signature model, with over 85% sensitivity and nearly 84% specificity. Blood samples also showed most expanded thyroid clonotypes exceeding 0.001 frequency.

The CDR3 spans 13 residues. The ends were cut back, 6 bases at V and 6 bases at J, with 14 bases in the middle. Those donors who had ophthalmopathy presented with moderate-to-severe activity, a CAS of ≥3, a NOSPECS of ≥4 and a duration under 3 months. Each diagnosis was determined on the basis of clinical symptoms, serum thyroxine, TRAb, thyroid ultrasound and orbital computed tomography. V is TRBV12-3 or TRBV12-4 and J is TRBJ1-1; D may be TRBD1 (6 bases). The receptor was derived from an adult man with Graves' ophthalmopathy. Sequencing input: peripheral blood. As DNA, the CDR3 is TGTGCCAGCAGCCTCATGGGGGGGCCTGAAGCTTTCTTT. This codes for CASSLMGGPEAFF.